This T cell receptor beta chain is from a study of OX40 agonist ivuxolimab in advanced cancers. Study details: Partial responses were achieved by three patients, of whom one had hepatocellular carcinoma and two had cutaneous melanoma.

Germline V CDR1 and CDR2: LGHNA, YNFKEQ. V lost 4 bases, J lost 2 bases, and 11 bases lay in between. This CDR3 contains 14 residues. This clone occurred once. The antigen is undetermined. Study-wide results and caveats: Partial responders at 0.1-3.0 mg/kg showed near-lowest clonal expansion. Low normalized T-cell clonal expansion was also seen in some nonresponders.

Sequencing was performed with immunoSEQ multiplex PCR; in TCRdb, only in-frame clones are kept and a portion is missing. The sample holds approximately 66,000 clones; less than 85% are singletons and the top ten take 0.83%. The chain has TRBV4-2 and TRBJ1-2; D might be TRBD1 (5 bases). Source: CD4+ or CD8+ T cells sorted from blood, taken in a trial of the OX40 agonist ivuxolimab. This TCR was sampled from an adult with an advanced solid tumor such as melanoma, head and neck, liver or kidney cancer. The CDR3 DNA reads as TGTGCCAGCAGCCGAGGGGACGGAAACTATGGCTACACCTTC. Translating it yields CASSRGDGNYGYTF.